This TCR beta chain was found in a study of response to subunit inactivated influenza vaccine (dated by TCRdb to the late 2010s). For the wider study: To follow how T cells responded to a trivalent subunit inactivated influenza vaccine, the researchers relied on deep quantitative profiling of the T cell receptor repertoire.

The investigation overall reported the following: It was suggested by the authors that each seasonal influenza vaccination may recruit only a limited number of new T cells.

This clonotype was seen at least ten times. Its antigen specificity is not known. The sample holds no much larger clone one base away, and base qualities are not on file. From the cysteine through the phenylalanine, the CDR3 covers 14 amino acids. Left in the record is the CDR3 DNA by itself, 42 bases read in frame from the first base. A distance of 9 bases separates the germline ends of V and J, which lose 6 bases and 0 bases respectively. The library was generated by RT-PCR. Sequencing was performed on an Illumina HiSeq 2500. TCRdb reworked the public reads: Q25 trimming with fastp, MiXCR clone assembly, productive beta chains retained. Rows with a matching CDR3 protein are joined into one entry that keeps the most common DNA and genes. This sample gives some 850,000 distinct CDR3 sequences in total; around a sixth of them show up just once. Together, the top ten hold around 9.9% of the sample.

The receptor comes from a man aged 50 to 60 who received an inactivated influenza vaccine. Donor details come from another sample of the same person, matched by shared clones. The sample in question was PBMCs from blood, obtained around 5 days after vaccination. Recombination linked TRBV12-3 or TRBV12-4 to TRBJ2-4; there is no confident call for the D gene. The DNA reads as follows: TGTGCCAGCAGCAAGGAAATAGCCAAAAACATTCAGTACTTC. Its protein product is CASSKEIAKNIQYF.